The 28 T cell receptor beta chains reported below all come from one sample, sequenced in a study of T cell repertoires in cytomegalovirus infection. TCRdb recomputed calls from the reads with MiXCR, one row per CDR3 protein. The sample lists some 900,000 distinct CDR3 sequences; approximately 32% were seen once. What these receptors recognize is not known. Sequenced material: cultured CD8+ T cells from PBMCs, taken from culture after CMV antigen stimulation. The receptors here all came from a human donor in good health (CMV status not recorded). Some clones in this sample may be carry-over from other donors' samples.

This rearrangement joins TRBV4-1 to TRBJ2-1, with 7 bases lining up with TRBD2. Germline CDR1 reads MGHRA; CDR2 reads YSYEKL. The CDR3 is 17 amino acids. J gave up 1 base and V 4 bases, and 10 bases lay outside the gene matches. CDR3 residues: CASSPGMGGGSYNEQFF. The CDR3, as DNA: TGCGCCAGCAGCCCGGGGATGGGGGGAGGGTCCTACAATGAGCAGTTCTTC.

This chain links TRBV5-4 with TRBJ2-3, with D perhaps matching TRBD1 or TRBD2 (6 bases each). Germline V lookup: CDR1 SGHNT, CDR2 YYREEE (reference sequence). There are 11 residues in the CDR3. Trimming removed 6 bases from V and 12 bases from J, with 14 bases in between. This chain's CDR3 is CASTLGGSQYF. In DNA, the CDR3 is TGTGCCAGCACCTTAGGGGGGAGTCAGTATTTT.

The V call is TRBV5-8, the J call TRBJ1-2; D is ambiguous. Germline CDR1 and CDR2: SGHTS and YDEGEE. The CDR3 is made up of 12 amino acids. Trimming took off 6 bases at V and 6 bases at J, with 12 bases between the two ends. DNA for the CDR3: TGTGCCAGCATCAATCCCACGGATGGCTACACCTTC. Amino acids: CASINPTDGYTF.

This chain uses TRBV20-1 with TRBJ1-5, with a weak D call TRBD1 (6 bases). V lost 6 bases and J lost 2, with 14 bases in between. CDR1 and CDR2 (germline): DFQATT, SNEGSKA (reference sequence). The CDR3 is made up of 14 amino acids. CDR3 loop: CSALKRGGNQPQHF. The CDR3 region has the DNA TGCAGTGCCCTGAAGAGGGGGGGCAATCAGCCCCAGCATTTT.

This clonotype was seen more than once but under ten times. The rearrangement links TRBV28 to TRBJ1-3, with D uncertain. Deletions cut 3 bases from V and 0 bases from J, with 6 bases between. CDR3 length equals 14 residues. Germline lookup yields CDR1 MDHEN and CDR2 SYDVKM. In DNA, the CDR3 is TGTGCCAGCAGTTTTGACTTCTCTGGAAACACCATATATTTT. Translating gives CASSFDFSGNTIYF. Together with reference TRBV28 and TRBJ1-3, the CDR3 gives the full variable domain: DVKVTQSSRYLVKRTGEKVFLECVQDMDHENMFWYRQDPGLGLRLIYFSYDVKMKEKGDIPEGYSVSREKKERFSLILESASTNQTSMYLCASSFDFSGNTIYFGEGSWLTVV.

This clonotype was seen repeatedly, ten times or more. The rearrangement links TRBV7-2 to TRBJ1-2; the D gene is possibly TRBD1 (5 bases). V was trimmed by 2 bases and J by 0 bases, leaving 13 bases between them. The CDR3 extends over 16 amino acids. The germline V gene has CDR1 SGHTA and CDR2 FQGNSA. The CDR3 region has the DNA TGTGCCAGCAGCTTAACAAGGGGAGCCCCTAACTATGGCTACACCTTC. Translation: CASSLTRGAPNYGYTF.

The chain employs TRBV12-3 or TRBV12-4 and TRBJ2-1, with 13 nucleotides matching TRBD2. Unmatched junction bases numbered 5, after V lost 7 bases and J lost 5 bases. This CDR3 is built from 15 residues. For the CDR3, the DNA is TGTGCCAGCACCCGGACTAGCGGGGGAAACAATGAGCAGTTCTTC. Translation gives CASTRTSGGNNEQFF.

In this sample, this clonotype turned up many times. This sequence joins TRBV6-1 and TRBJ1-2; no clear D. V lost 5 bases and J lost 1, with 11 bases in between. CDR1 MNHNS and CDR2 SASEGT come from the germline V gene. The CDR3 has 14 residues. This CDR3 reads CASSLGPFNYGYTF. CDR3 DNA sequence: TGTGCCAGCAGTTTAGGTCCCTTTAACTATGGCTACACCTTC.

The V and J genes are TRBV29-1 and TRBJ1-2; tentatively, D is TRBD1 (6 bases). Deletions cut 6 bases from V and 3 bases from J, with 8 bases between. CDR3 length: 11 amino acids. Germline assignment: CDR1 SQVTM and CDR2 ANQGSEA. CDR3 residues: CSVGQDYGYTF. CDR3 in DNA: TGCAGCGTGGGACAAGACTATGGCTACACCTTC.

There are many counts of this clonotype. The chain couples TRBV12-3 or TRBV12-4 to TRBJ2-6; 14 bases fit TRBD2. V lost 6 bases to trimming and J lost 1 base; unmatched junction nucleotides: 5. CDR3 length equals 18 residues. The CDR3 DNA is TGTGCCAGCAGCTCCGGACTAGCGGGGGGATCTGGGGCCAACGTCCTGACTTTC. Amino acid sequence: CASSSGLAGGSGANVLTF.

The V call is TRBV6-6, the J call TRBJ2-7; D may be TRBD1 (7 bases). The germline V gene has CDR1 MNHNY and CDR2 SVGAGI (reference sequence). Trimming cost V 2 bases and J 6 bases, with 14 bases left between them. The CDR3 is made up of 14 amino acids. CDR3 amino acids: CASSYRVQGGEQYF. DNA of the CDR3: TGTGCCAGCAGTTACAGGGTGCAGGGGGGCGAGCAGTACTTC.

This clonotype was seen a few times. This sequence joins TRBV7-4 and TRBJ2-2; 8 bases are a match to TRBD2. Losses at the gene ends were 6 bases for V and 4 bases for J; bases not matched to a gene: 7. Germline V gene data show CDR1 as SGHVT and CDR2 as SQSDAQ. This CDR3 comprises 15 residues. The CDR3 coding sequence is TGTGCCAGCAGTGCCCCGGGGGGGAGCACCGGGGAGCTGTTTTTT. Translated, it gives CASSAPGGSTGELFF.

The V and J genes are TRBV19 and TRBJ1-5; 8 positions agree with TRBD1. The CDR3 is 17 residues long. CDR1 LNHDA and CDR2 SQIVND come from the germline V gene (reference sequence). After removal of 7 bases from V and 4 bases from J, the junction contained 15 bases not matched to a gene. CDR3 sequence reads: CASIAPGGARANQPQHF. The CDR3 DNA reads TGTGCCAGTATTGCGCCAGGGGGCGCGAGGGCAAATCAGCCCCAGCATTTT.

Note on this clonotype: Compared with germline, one end of the junction differs, possibly owing to a read error. The V and J genes are TRBV4-1 and TRBJ1-6; no definite D call. This CDR3 spans 17 amino acids. Germline V gene data show CDR1 as MGHRA and CDR2 as YSYEKL. The CDR3 protein is CASSQDPDPRYNSPLHF. The CDR3 DNA sequence: TGCGCCAGCAGCCAAGACCCGGACCCACGCTATAATTCGCCCCTCCACTTT.

The chain recombines TRBV19 with TRBJ2-4; D might be TRBD2 (5 bases). Germline CDR1 reads LNHDA; CDR2 reads SQIVND (reference sequence). The CDR3 length is 15 residues. Trimming removed 1 base from V and 8 bases from J, with 15 bases in between. This CDR3 is CASSIVDTLEDIQYF. Written as DNA, the CDR3 is TGTGCCAGTAGTATAGTAGACACTTTGGAGGACATTCAGTACTTC.

A few counts support this clonotype. The chain uses TRBV6-1 and TRBJ2-2; no definite D call. Germline values: CDR1 MNHNS, CDR2 SASEGT. The V gene lost 5 bases and the J gene lost 4 bases, with 11 bases spanning the gap. The CDR3 consists of 14 residues. The CDR3 nucleotides are TGTGCCAGCAGTTACGCAGTGATCACCGGGGAGCTGTTTTTT. Amino acid sequence: CASSYAVITGELFF.

The chain has TRBV13 and TRBJ2-1, with D perhaps matching TRBD1 (5 bases). The V end was cut by 4 bases, the J end by 8 bases, with 18 bases between. The germline V gene has CDR1 PRHDT and CDR2 FYEKMQ (reference sequence). This CDR3 spans 15 amino acids. The CDR3 DNA is TGTGCCAGCAGCTCGACAGTCCTATTACGGGATGAGCAGTTCTTC. The encoded protein is CASSSTVLLRDEQFF.

V usage is TRBV5-6 and J usage is TRBJ1-5; 7 bases match TRBD1. The V segment lost 4 bases and the J segment 3 bases; nucleotides outside the gene matches: 4. Germline V CDR1 and CDR2: SGHDT, YYEEEE. The CDR3 has 14 amino acids. This CDR3 reads CASSMTGNNQPQHF. CDR3 nucleotide sequence: TGTGCCAGCAGCATGACAGGGAACAATCAGCCCCAGCATTTT.

This clonotype was detected once. The rearrangement joins TRBV4-2 to TRBJ1-3; D is possibly TRBD1 (6 bases). Trimming left V 0 bases short and J 2 bases short, with 20 bases between. The germline V gene encodes CDR1 LGHNA and CDR2 YNFKEQ. The CDR3 covers 19 residues. The CDR3 DNA reads TGTGCCAGCAGCCAAGACTTTATCTGGGTTGGGGGCCCTGGAAACACCATATATTTT. Encoded protein: CASSQDFIWVGGPGNTIYF.

This clonotype was counted between two and nine times. At one of its ends the junction is not consistent with the germline gene, which may arise from a read error. The rearrangement joins TRBV7-7 to TRBJ2-1, with TRBD1 matching over 7 bases. Germline V gene sequence: CDR1 SSHAT, CDR2 FNYEAQ (reference sequence). This CDR3 is 14 amino acids long. CDR3 sequence (DNA): TGTGCTAGCAGCTTAGAGACAGGGCCAAATGAGCAGTTCTTC. Translation gives CASSLETGPNEQFF.

This clonotype was counted between two and nine times. The rearrangement uses TRBV7-9 and TRBJ2-2, with a possible D match to TRBD1 (5 bases). V dropped 4 bases and J dropped 1 base, with 10 bases sitting between them. The CDR3 length is 15 residues. The germline gives CDR1 SEHNR, CDR2 FQNEAQ (reference sequence). The CDR3 spells CASSSRVRNTGELFF. For the CDR3, the DNA is TGTGCCAGCAGCTCCAGGGTCAGGAACACCGGGGAGCTGTTTTTT.

The rearrangement uses TRBV29-1 and TRBJ2-1; D might be TRBD2 (5 bases). In germline, CDR1 is SQVTM, CDR2 ANQGSEA. This CDR3 spans 14 amino acids. Deletions cut 6 bases from V and 0 bases from J, with 12 bases between. The DNA of the CDR3 is TGCAGCGTCCTTTTTGGGAGCTCCTACAATGAGCAGTTCTTC. Translated: CSVLFGSSYNEQFF.

The V call is TRBV4-1, the J call TRBJ1-1; D call uncertain. V lost 0 bases and J lost 4, with 9 bases in between. Germline CDR1 reads MGHRA; CDR2 reads YSYEKL. The CDR3 loop spans 14 amino acids. In DNA form, the CDR3 reads TGCGCCAGCAGCCAAGAGACGCGAGGCACTGAAGCTTTCTTT. Protein sequence: CASSQETRGTEAFF.

This chain links TRBV28 with TRBJ2-1; no clear D gene. Germline V gene lookup returns CDR1 MDHEN and CDR2 SYDVKM. The CDR3 has 15 residues. With 5 bases removed from V and 1 base from J, the gap between germline ends came to 12 bases. CDR3 coding DNA: TGTGCCAGCAGTGGCTTGCCCGAGTCCTACAATGAGCAGTTCTTC. Residues: CASSGLPESYNEQFF.

This clonotype was seen a few times. The chain uses TRBV7-9 and TRBJ1-1; D remains ambiguous. Trimming took 0 bases from V and 3 from J, leaving 11 bases between them. The V gene's germline CDR1 is SEHNR and CDR2 FQNEAQ (reference sequence). The CDR3 length is 15 residues. CDR3 nucleotides: TGTGCCAGCAGCTTAGCCGGACGGCCGGACACTGAAGCTTTCTTT. It specifies CASSLAGRPDTEAFF.

In this sample, this clonotype turned up once. This chain uses TRBV7-6 with TRBJ2-1, with TRBD2 identical over 7 bases. With V trimmed by 5 bases and J by 8 bases, 9 bases remained unmatched. CDR1 is SGHVS, CDR2 FNYEAQ, per germline. The CDR3 loop spans 14 amino acids. CDR3 nucleotides: TGTGCCAGCAGCGGGGGGGACGGCTGGGATGAGCAGTTCTTC. This translates into CASSGGDGWDEQFF.

This chain joins TRBV27 and TRBJ1-1; D remains ambiguous. The CDR3 spans 16 residues. Deletions cut 0 bases from V and 0 bases from J, with 11 bases between. CDR1 is MNHEY, CDR2 SMNVEV, per germline (reference sequence). CDR3 coding DNA: TGTGCCAGCAGTTTATCGTGGAGATCTTTGAACACTGAAGCTTTCTTT. Translating it yields CASSLSWRSLNTEAFF.

This clonotype was observed a few times. This rearrangement joins TRBV27 to TRBJ1-1; 9 nucleotides match TRBD1. The CDR3 has 16 residues. V was pared by 3 bases and J by 3 bases, with 8 bases of the junction left unmatched. Per germline, CDR1 MNHEY and CDR2 SMNVEV (reference sequence). The CDR3: CASSFQDRGRHTEAFF. The CDR3 nucleotides are TGTGCCAGCAGTTTTCAGGACAGGGGACGACACACTGAAGCTTTCTTT.